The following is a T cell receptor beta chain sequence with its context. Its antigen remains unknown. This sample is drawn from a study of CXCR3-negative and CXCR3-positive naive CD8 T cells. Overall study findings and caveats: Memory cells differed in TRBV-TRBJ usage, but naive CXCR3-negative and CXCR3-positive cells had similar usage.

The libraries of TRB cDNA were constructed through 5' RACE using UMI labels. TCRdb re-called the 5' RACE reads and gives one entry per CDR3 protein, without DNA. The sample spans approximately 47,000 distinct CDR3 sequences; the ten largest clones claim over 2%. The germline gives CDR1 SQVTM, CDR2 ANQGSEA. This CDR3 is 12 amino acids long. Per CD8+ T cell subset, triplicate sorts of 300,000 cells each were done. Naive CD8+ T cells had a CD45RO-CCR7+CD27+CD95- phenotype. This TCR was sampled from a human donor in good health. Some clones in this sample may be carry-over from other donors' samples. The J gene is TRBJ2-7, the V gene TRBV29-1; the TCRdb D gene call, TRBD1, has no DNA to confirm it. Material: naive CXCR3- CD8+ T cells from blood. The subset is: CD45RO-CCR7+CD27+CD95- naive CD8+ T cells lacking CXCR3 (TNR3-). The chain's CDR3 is CSAGTGGWEQYF.